This T cell receptor (beta chain) was recorded in a study of spatial heterogeneity in lung cancer. This CDR3 contains 14 residues. J lost 3 bases, V lost 6 bases, and 6 bases had no gene match. CDR1 and CDR2 (germline): SEHNR, FQNEAQ (reference sequence). Time point of the sample: sample taken at primary tumor resection. The donor group consisted of some 70 patients who had untreated, early-stage non-small cell lung cancer. Using its own MiXCR run on the 5' RACE reads, TCRdb lists one record per CDR3 protein. The top ten hold 39% of the sample, which has about 710 distinct CDR3 sequences, less than 14% seen once.

The specimen was normal lung tissue next to the tumor, collected at surgery. The TCR originated in a male donor with early-stage non-small cell lung cancer. This chain links TRBV7-9 with TRBJ2-7; 9 nucleotides line up with TRBD2. DNA for the CDR3: TGTGCCAGCAGACGACTAGCGGAGAGCTACGAGCAGTACTTC. It yields the protein CASRRLAESYEQYF.